These 15 T cell receptor beta chains originate from one sample sequenced in a study of shared clonotypes between healthy human individuals. Assay: immunoSEQ multiplex PCR; the TCRdb copy retains only in-frame clones and omits some. This table holds about 460,000 clones, around 77% found once. Sequencing was carried out using PBMCs. Receptors originate from a woman between 40 and 55 years old in good health. Some clones in this sample may be carry-over from other donors' samples.

This clone showed up just a few times. V gene TRBV29-1 combines with J gene TRBJ2-6; no firm D call. This CDR3 comprises 13 residues. Germline V gene lookup returns CDR1 SQVTM and CDR2 ANQGSEA. Deletions cut 2 bases from V and 2 bases from J, with 4 bases between. Written as DNA, the CDR3 is TGCAGCGTTGAATCTACTGGGGCCAACGTCCTGACTTTC. Its translation: CSVESTGANVLTF. The whole variable domain, remainder taken from reference TRBV29-1 and TRBJ2-6, is SAVISQKPSRDICQRGTSLTIQCQVDSQVTMMFWYRQQPGQSLTLIATANQGSEATYESGFVIDKFPISRPNLTFSTLTVSNMSPEDSSIYLCSVESTGANVLTFGAGSRLTVL.

This clone was seen more than once but under ten times. The DNA for the CDR3 is TGCGCCAGCAGCCAAACCGGGACAGGGTCCGCAGATACGCAGTATTTT. Its protein product is CASSQTGTGSADTQYF. V and J are TRBV4-1 and TRBJ2-3; 9 nucleotides agree with TRBD1. Trimming at V came to 2 bases and at J to 4 bases, leaving 7 bases not matched to a gene. Germline V gene lookup returns CDR1 MGHRA and CDR2 YSYEKL. There are 16 residues in the CDR3.

The rearrangement joins TRBV10-2 to TRBJ2-7; tentatively, D is TRBD2 (6 bases). The germline V and J ends were trimmed by 3 bases and 3 bases, with 12 bases remaining between them. In germline, CDR1 is WSHSY, CDR2 SAAADI. CDR3 length: 14 residues. CDR3 protein: CASSDVGGLYEQYF. In DNA, the CDR3 is TGCGCCAGCAGTGATGTGGGAGGCCTCTACGAGCAGTACTTC.

This chain joins TRBV11-2 and TRBJ1-4, with a weak D call TRBD1 (5 bases). CDR1 and CDR2 from the germline V gene are SGHAT and FQNNGV. This CDR3 is built from 16 residues. Trimming stripped 4 bases from V and 8 bases from J, with 20 bases between. CDR3 DNA sequence: TGTGCCAGCAGCTCATCGAGGGTCCAGGGACGAGAAAAACTGTTTTTT. This gives the protein CASSSSRVQGREKLFF. Using reference TRBV11-2 and TRBJ1-4 for the parts outside the CDR3, the full variable domain is EAGVAQSPRYKIIEKRQSVAFWCNPISGHATLYWYQQILGQGPKLLIQFQNNGVVDDSQLPKDRFSAERLKGVDSTLKIQPAKLEDSAVYLCASSSSRVQGREKLFFGSGTQLSVL.

This clone was observed many times. Other DNA variants within this sample encode the same CDR3. The V and J genes are TRBV11-2 and TRBJ2-1; maybe TRBD2 (5 bases). Trimming cost V 4 bases and J 0 bases, with 10 bases left between them. The germline V gene has CDR1 SGHAT and CDR2 FQNNGV. This CDR3 has 15 amino acids. The CDR3 loop is CASSSAGISYNEQFF. The CDR3 coding sequence is TGTGCCAGCAGCTCGGCCGGGATCTCCTACAATGAGCAGTTCTTC.

The V gene is TRBV5-4, the J gene TRBJ1-2, with a weak D call TRBD1 (5 bases). The CDR3 has 13 amino acids. V lost 1 base, J lost 7 bases, and 11 bases lay in between. Germline loops: CDR1 SGHNT, CDR2 YYREEE (reference sequence). The CDR3 bases are TGTGCCAGCAGCTTGCAGGGTGGCCCTGGCTACACCTTC. As protein: CASSLQGGPGYTF.

A remark on this clone: This is likely an artifact of a read error, given a far larger clone one base away. Other DNA sequences in the same sample also yield this CDR3. The chain recombines TRBV10-2 with TRBJ2-5; D gene ambiguous. Trimming cost V 3 bases and J 7 bases, with 15 bases left between them. Germline V gene lookup returns CDR1 WSHSY and CDR2 SAAADI. This CDR3 region has 14 residues. As DNA, the CDR3 is TGCGCCAGCAGTGACAACCGGCGAGACGGGACCCAGTACTTC. Protein product: CASSDNRRDGTQYF.

In the case of this clone: This likely stems from a read error, as it lies one base from a far larger clone. V gene TRBV30 combines with J gene TRBJ2-5; 12 nucleotides agree with TRBD2. The CDR3 length is 18 residues. CDR1 and CDR2 (germline): GTSNPN, SVGIG (reference sequence). The ends lost 8 bases at V and 4 bases at J; junction bases unmatched: 20. The CDR3 loop is CARGLSSGRAWWRETQYF. Here the CDR3 DNA reads TGTGCCCGGGGCCTATCTAGCGGGAGGGCCTGGTGGAGAGAGACCCAGTACTTC.

V and J are TRBV18 and TRBJ1-2; possible D gene TRBD1, 5 bases. This CDR3 is built from 14 residues. V was cut by 8 bases and J by 2 bases, with 15 bases left in between. Germline CDR1 and CDR2: KGHSH and LQKENI. As DNA, the CDR3 is TGTGCCAGCAGAGGGGACGGCAGCAACTATGGCTACACCTTC. Translated, it gives CASRGDGSNYGYTF. Using reference TRBV18 and TRBJ1-2 for the parts outside the CDR3, the full variable domain is NAGVMQNPRHLVRRRGQEARLRCSPMKGHSHVYWYRQLPEEGLKFMVYLQKENIIDESGMPKERFSAEFPKEGPSILRIQQVVRGDSAAYFCASRGDGSNYGYTFGSGTRLTVV.

The chain joins TRBV28 to TRBJ2-1; no definite D call. V was trimmed by 8 bases and J by 6 bases, leaving 8 bases between them. The germline V gene has CDR1 MDHEN and CDR2 SYDVKM. The CDR3 sequence is 11 residues long. CDR3: CASPSSNEQFF. As DNA, the CDR3 is TGTGCCAGCCCGAGCTCCAATGAGCAGTTCTTC.

The chain recombines TRBV6-6 with TRBJ2-1; possibly TRBD1 for D (6 bases). The CDR3 spans 11 residues. The ends were cut back, 6 bases at V and 9 bases at J, with 9 bases in the middle. Germline CDR1 is MNHNY and CDR2 is SVGAGI (reference sequence). The CDR3 here is CASSRQVEQFF. Here the CDR3 DNA reads TGTGCCAGCAGCCGACAGGTTGAGCAGTTCTTC.

The CDR3 reads CASSYREALGDEQFF. The CDR3 DNA reads as TGTGCCAGCAGCTATCGGGAGGCCCTTGGGGATGAGCAGTTCTTC. V and J are TRBV7-9 and TRBJ2-1; 7 bases fit TRBD2. The CDR3 covers 15 residues. CDR1 and CDR2 from the germline V gene are SEHNR and FQNEAQ (reference sequence). With 4 bases clipped from V and 8 bases from J, the junction kept 11 bases outside the gene matches.

The gene calls are TRBV19 and TRBJ2-7; 7 bases fit TRBD1. The CDR3 is made up of 16 amino acids. Germline V gives CDR1 LNHDA, CDR2 SQIVND (reference sequence). V lost 4 bases to trimming and J lost 0 bases; unmatched junction nucleotides: 9. The CDR3 DNA sequence: TGTGCCAGTAGTACTTATACCGGGACAGTCTCCTACGAGCAGTACTTC. It encodes CASSTYTGTVSYEQYF.

V is TRBV7-9 and J is TRBJ2-1, with D perhaps matching TRBD2 (7 bases). The V and J ends lost 4 bases and 6 bases respectively, with 13 bases between them. This CDR3 spans 14 amino acids. Germline CDR1 reads SEHNR; CDR2 reads FQNEAQ (reference sequence). The CDR3 loop reads CASSSGGLLNEQFF. The CDR3 region has the DNA TGTGCCAGCAGCTCGGGGGGCCTCCTCAATGAGCAGTTCTTC.

This clone was counted only a few times. A single base separates this from a much larger clone, so it may be a read error. This rearrangement joins TRBV10-3 to TRBJ1-5; 7 nucleotides match TRBD1. Per the germline V gene, CDR1 is ENHRY and CDR2 is SYGVKD. The length of the CDR3 is 13 residues. CDR3 in amino acids: CAFSTGADQPQHF. CDR3 coding DNA: TGTGCCTTCAGTACAGGGGCTGATCAGCCCCAGCATTTT.